Shown below are 16 T cell receptor beta chains from a single sample sequenced in a study of cytomegalovirus exposure and HLA in healthy donors. The PCR made use of 60 Vbeta and 13 Jbeta primers. Clones were sequenced by immunoSEQ multiplex PCR, and TCRdb holds only the in-frame ones, with some missing. The sample holds fewer than 200,000 clones, around four fifths seen once. Material for sequencing was PBMCs. These receptors originate from a woman in her late teens or twenties in good health and CMV-seronegative.

This clone turned up a few times. The V gene is TRBV28, the J gene TRBJ2-5; a weak D match, TRBD2 (6 bases). V lost 3 bases and J 5 bases, leaving 13 bases between the germline ends. The CDR3 loop spans 14 amino acids. Germline CDR1 and CDR2: MDHEN and SYDVKM. Written as DNA, the CDR3 is TGTGCCAGCAGTTTGTTGGAGGGCCACGAGACCCAGTACTTC. Encoded protein: CASSLLEGHETQYF.

The chain links TRBV19 to TRBJ2-7, with 10 bases aligning to TRBD1. Trimming took 5 bases from V and 0 from J; bases not matched to a gene: 4. The CDR3 runs to 15 residues. CDR1 and CDR2 from the germline V gene are LNHDA and SQIVND (reference sequence). The DNA for the CDR3 is TGTGCCAGTAGTCCCGGGACAGGGGCCTCCTACGAGCAGTACTTC. Translation gives CASSPGTGASYEQYF. Combining the CDR3 with reference TRBV19 and TRBJ2-7 gives the whole variable domain DGGITQSPKYLFRKEGQNVTLSCEQNLNHDAMYWYRQDPGQGLRLIYYSQIVNDFQKGDIAEGYSVSREKKESFPLTVTSAQKNPTAFYLCASSPGTGASYEQYFGPGTRLTVT.

V gene TRBV6-6 combines with J gene TRBJ2-1; possible D gene TRBD1, 5 bases. The ends were cut back, 10 bases at V and 0 bases at J, with 19 bases in the middle. Germline CDR1 MNHNY, CDR2 SVGAGI (reference sequence). The CDR3 runs to 16 residues. The CDR3 region is CATVDRQMSSYNEQFF. Here the CDR3 DNA reads TGTGCCACCGTGGACCGACAGATGAGCTCCTACAATGAGCAGTTCTTC.

V usage is TRBV5-1 and J usage is TRBJ2-3, with 9 bases fitting TRBD1. V shed 4 bases and J 1 base; nucleotides not matched to a gene: 1. The CDR3 runs 14 residues. From germline, CDR1 is SGHRS and CDR2 YFSETQ. CDR3 in DNA: TGCGCCAGCAGCCGACAGGGGGGCACAGATACGCAGTATTTT. This encodes CASSRQGGTDTQYF.

This clone has only a few counts. The chain joins TRBV7-6 to TRBJ1-4; no reliable D call. V was trimmed by 5 bases and J by 5 bases, leaving 15 bases between them. The CDR3 covers 15 residues. CDR1 and CDR2 (germline): SGHVS, FNYEAQ. CDR3 DNA sequence: TGTGCCAGCAGCGAGGGCGGTAATCAAAATGAAAAACTGTTTTTT. Its protein product is CASSEGGNQNEKLFF.

The chain has TRBV5-1 and TRBJ1-1; tentative D call: TRBD1 (6 bases). The CDR3 totals 18 residues. V was trimmed by 0 bases and J by 5 bases, leaving 23 bases between them. The V gene's germline CDR1 is SGHRS and CDR2 YFSETQ. The CDR3: CASSLDWSRGGVVTEAFF. The CDR3, as DNA: TGCGCCAGCAGCTTGGACTGGAGTCGGGGGGGCGTTGTAACTGAAGCTTTCTTT.

This clone was seen only a few times. The rearrangement links TRBV27 to TRBJ1-6, with D perhaps matching TRBD1 (6 bases). CDR3 length: 14 residues. CDR1 and CDR2 from the germline V gene are MNHEY and SMNVEV (reference sequence). Deletions cut 3 bases from V and 10 bases from J, with 13 bases between. The CDR3 bases are TGTGCCAGCAGTTTTTTGGACAGAGAATCACCCCTCCACTTT. Translated: CASSFLDRESPLHF.

V gene TRBV6-5 combines with J gene TRBJ1-4; D may be TRBD1 (5 bases). CDR1 and CDR2 from the germline V gene are MNHEY and SVGAGI. CDR3 length equals 13 residues. Deletions cut 8 bases from V and 0 bases from J, with 7 bases between. The CDR3 DNA is TGTGCCAGCCGGACAACAACTAATGAAAAACTGTTTTTT. Encoded protein: CASRTTTNEKLFF.

This sequence joins TRBV2 and TRBJ1-6, with D possibly TRBD1 on 6 matching bases. Germline CDR1 is SNHLY and CDR2 is FYNNEI. V was shortened by 7 bases and J by 7 bases, with 17 bases between the two germline ends. The CDR3 spans 15 residues. In nucleotides, the CDR3 is TGTGCCAGCAAGGGCGAGGGGGTCATAAATTCACCCCTCCACTTT. Protein sequence: CASKGEGVINSPLHF.

V is TRBV4-2 and J is TRBJ2-5; D perhaps matches TRBD1 (6 bases). The DNA end favors TRBJ2-7, so the J call may be wrong. From germline, CDR1 is LGHNA and CDR2 YNFKEQ. This CDR3 contains 13 residues. CDR3 in amino acids: CASSQTGSYEQYF. The CDR3 bases are TGTGCCAGCAGCCAAACAGGGTCGTACGAGCAGTACTTC.

V usage is TRBV5-1 and J usage is TRBJ2-1; TRBD2 agrees at 9 bases. CDR3 length equals 17 residues. With V trimmed by 2 bases and J by 1 base, 7 bases remained unmatched. Per the germline V gene, CDR1 is SGHRS and CDR2 is YFSETQ. In DNA form, the CDR3 reads TGCGCCAGCAGCTTACCTAGCGGGGCCCCTTCCTACAATGAGCAGTTCTTC. This encodes CASSLPSGAPSYNEQFF.

This clone was seen only once. The chain couples TRBV5-6 to TRBJ2-2, with D hard to call. V shed 4 bases and J shed 5 bases, with 12 bases lying between them. Germline CDR1 SGHDT, CDR2 YYEEEE. The CDR3 sequence is 14 residues long. The CDR3 region has the DNA TGTGCCAGCAGCCGGGTGGCGACTACCGGGGAGCTGTTTTTT. It is translated as CASSRVATTGELFF. Full variable domain (rest looked up from reference TRBV5-6 and TRBJ2-2): DAGVTQSPTHLIKTRGQQVTLRCSPKSGHDTVSWYQQALGQGPQFIFQYYEEEERQRGNFPDRFSGHQFPNYSSELNVNALLLGDSALYLCASSRVATTGELFFGEGSRLTVL.

The V and J genes are TRBV14 and TRBJ2-7; D possibly corresponds to TRBD1 (6 bases). Germline values: CDR1 SGHDN, CDR2 FVKESK. The CDR3 consists of 15 residues. V was cut by 1 base and J by 0 bases, with 10 bases left in between. Here the CDR3 reads CASSQVDRNSYEQYF. CDR3 coding DNA: TGTGCCAGCAGCCAAGTCGACAGGAACTCCTACGAGCAGTACTTC. Combining the CDR3 with reference TRBV14 and TRBJ2-7 gives the whole variable domain EAGVTQFPSHSVIEKGQTVTLRCDPISGHDNLYWYRRVMGKEIKFLLHFVKESKQDESGMPNNRFLAERTGGTYSTLKVQPAELEDSGVYFCASSQVDRNSYEQYFGPGTRLTVT.

V and J are TRBV11-2 and TRBJ1-6, with TRBD1 identical over 10 bases. Trimming at V came to 4 bases and at J to 6 bases, leaving 9 bases not matched to a gene. In germline, CDR1 is SGHAT, CDR2 FQNNGV. The CDR3 is 17 residues long. The CDR3 reads CASSSYRDRGFNSPLHF. CDR3 sequence (DNA): TGTGCCAGCAGCTCGTATAGGGACAGGGGTTTTAATTCACCCCTCCACTTT.

V and J are TRBV28 and TRBJ1-1, with D maybe TRBD1 (5 bases). Per the germline V gene, CDR1 is MDHEN and CDR2 is SYDVKM. Between the trimmed V and J ends, which lost 0 bases and 8 bases, there was a span of 7 bases. The CDR3 has 12 amino acids. The CDR3 sequence: CASSLWGLEAFF. CDR3 sequence (DNA): TGTGCCAGCAGTTTATGGGGGCTAGAAGCTTTCTTT.

The V call is TRBV28, the J call TRBJ2-3; TRBD2 aligns across 11 bases. Germline assignment: CDR1 MDHEN and CDR2 SYDVKM. V lost 2 bases and J lost 2; bases outside the gene matches: 6. The length of the CDR3 is 17 residues. CDR3 bases: TGTGCCAGCAGTTTAGGGGAGGGACTAGCGGTCACAGATACGCAGTATTTT. Residues: CASSLGEGLAVTDTQYF.